The sequence of this TCR beta chain was determined in a study of T cell responses to AZD1222 COVID-19 vaccine. Study results and caveats: There were mostly white British donors and more females than males, and clonal diversity was possibly underestimated.

A note on this clone: Its antigen is undetermined.

This CDR3 comprises 13 residues. The germline V and J ends were trimmed by 6 bases and 6 bases, with 15 bases remaining between them. Germline V gene data show CDR1 as SGHRS and CDR2 as YFSETQ. Measured with immunoSEQ multiplex PCR; TCRdb has only the in-frame clones, and not every one. The sample has approximately 110,000 clones; over 75% are singletons. This chain uses TRBV5-1 with TRBJ1-1, with a weak D call TRBD1 (6 bases). The input for sequencing was peripheral blood, taken on day 0 of AZD1222 vaccination. This clonotype was obtained from an adult in good health. CDR3 bases: TGCGCCAGCACCCCAGGGGCCAGGGCTGAAGCTTTCTTT. This sequence encodes CASTPGARAEAFF.